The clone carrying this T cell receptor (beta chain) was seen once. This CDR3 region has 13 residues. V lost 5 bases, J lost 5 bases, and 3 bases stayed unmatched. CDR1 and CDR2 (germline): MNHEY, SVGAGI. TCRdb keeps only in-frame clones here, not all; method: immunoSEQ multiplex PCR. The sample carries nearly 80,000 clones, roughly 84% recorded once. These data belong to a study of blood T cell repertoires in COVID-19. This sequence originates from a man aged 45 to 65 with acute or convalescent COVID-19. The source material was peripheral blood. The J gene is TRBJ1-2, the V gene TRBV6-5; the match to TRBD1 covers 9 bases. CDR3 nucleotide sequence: TGTGCCAGCAGTCCCGGGACAGGGTATGGCTACACCTTC. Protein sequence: CASSPGTGYGYTF.